Described below is a single TCR beta chain sequence and its context. The sample belongs to a study of blood T cell repertoires in COVID-19. Across the study: The United States, Italy and Spain provided the acute and convalescent COVID-19 samples. T cells, B-cell-depleted T cells, or PBMCs provided the cDNA or gDNA that served as material.

Original handling: Quantification of nucleated cells was approximated via reference gene primer amplification. Sequenced by immunoSEQ multiplex PCR; TCRdb stores in-frame clones only, minus some. The D gene and trimming were derived from the DNA, and the V and J assignments and clone size from that table. The table shows tens of thousands of clones, with roughly four fifths occurring only once. V dropped 6 bases and J dropped 2 bases, with 14 bases sitting between them. The CDR3 consists of 15 residues. Per germline, CDR1 SGHTA and CDR2 FQGNSA. Sequencing used peripheral blood. The chain has TRBV7-2 and TRBJ1-5, with no clear D. The sequence was obtained from a man in his fifties or sixties with active or convalescent COVID-19. CDR3 protein: CASSPTYEGNQPQHF. The CDR3 bases are TGTGCCAGCAGTCCCACCTACGAAGGCAATCAGCCCCAGCATTTT.